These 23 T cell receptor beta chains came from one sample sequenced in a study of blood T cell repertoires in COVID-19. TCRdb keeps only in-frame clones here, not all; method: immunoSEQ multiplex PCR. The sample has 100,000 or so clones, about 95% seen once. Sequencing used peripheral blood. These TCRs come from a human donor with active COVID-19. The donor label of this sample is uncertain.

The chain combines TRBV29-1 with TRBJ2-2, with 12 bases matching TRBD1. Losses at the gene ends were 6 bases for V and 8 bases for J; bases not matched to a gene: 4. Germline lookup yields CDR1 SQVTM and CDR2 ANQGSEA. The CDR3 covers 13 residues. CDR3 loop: CSVGQGAGGELFF. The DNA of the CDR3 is TGCAGCGTGGGACAGGGGGCAGGTGGGGAGCTGTTTTTT.

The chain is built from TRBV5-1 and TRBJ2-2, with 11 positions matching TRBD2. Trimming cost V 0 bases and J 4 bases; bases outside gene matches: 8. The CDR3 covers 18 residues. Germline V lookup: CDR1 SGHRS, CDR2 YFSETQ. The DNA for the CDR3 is TGCGCCAGCAGCTTGGCGGCTAGCGGGGGGCGTGGCACCGGGGAGCTGTTTTTT. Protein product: CASSLAASGGRGTGELFF.

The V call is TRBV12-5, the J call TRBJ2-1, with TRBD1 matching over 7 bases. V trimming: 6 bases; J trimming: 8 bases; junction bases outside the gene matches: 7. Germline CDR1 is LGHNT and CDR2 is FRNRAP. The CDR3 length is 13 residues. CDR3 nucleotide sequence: TGTGCTAGTGGCCCCACCCAGGGGGATGAGCAGTTCTTC. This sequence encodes CASGPTQGDEQFF.

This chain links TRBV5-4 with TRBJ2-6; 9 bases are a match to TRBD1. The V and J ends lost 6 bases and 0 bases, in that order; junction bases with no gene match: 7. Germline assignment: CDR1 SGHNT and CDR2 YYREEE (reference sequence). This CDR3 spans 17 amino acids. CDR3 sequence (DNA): TGTGCCAGCACCTGGCGGACAGGGGCCTCTGGGGCCAACGTCCTGACTTTC. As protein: CASTWRTGASGANVLTF.

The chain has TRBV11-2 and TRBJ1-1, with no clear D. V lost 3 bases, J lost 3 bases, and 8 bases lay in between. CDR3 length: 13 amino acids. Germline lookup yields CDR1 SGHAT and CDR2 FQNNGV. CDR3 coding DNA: TGTGCCAGCAGCTTTTCGCAGGACACTGAAGCTTTCTTT. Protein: CASSFSQDTEAFF.

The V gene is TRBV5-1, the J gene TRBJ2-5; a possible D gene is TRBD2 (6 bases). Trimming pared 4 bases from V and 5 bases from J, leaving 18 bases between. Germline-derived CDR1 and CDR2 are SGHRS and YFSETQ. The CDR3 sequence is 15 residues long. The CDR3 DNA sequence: TGCGCCAGCAGCATCCCGCCCGGGGGATCGGAGACCCAGTACTTC. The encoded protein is CASSIPPGGSETQYF.

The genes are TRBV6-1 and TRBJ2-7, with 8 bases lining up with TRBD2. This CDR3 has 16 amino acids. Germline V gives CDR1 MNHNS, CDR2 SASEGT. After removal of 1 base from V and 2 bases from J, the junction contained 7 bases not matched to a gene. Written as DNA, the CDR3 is TGTGCCAGCAGTGAAGGGCCGGGCGGGGGGACCTACGAGCAGTACTTC. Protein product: CASSEGPGGGTYEQYF.

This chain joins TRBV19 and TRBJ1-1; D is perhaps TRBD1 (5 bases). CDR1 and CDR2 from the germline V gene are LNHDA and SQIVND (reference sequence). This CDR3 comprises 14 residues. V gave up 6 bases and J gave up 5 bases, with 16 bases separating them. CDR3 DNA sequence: TGTGCCAGTAGCCGCACGGGGGTTACGACTGAAGCTTTCTTT. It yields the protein CASSRTGVTTEAFF.

The CDR3 spells CASSGMSHAGYEQYF. The CDR3 DNA reads TGTGCCAGCAGCGGGATGTCCCACGCGGGCTACGAGCAGTACTTC. The V gene is TRBV12-1, the J gene TRBJ2-7; TRBD2 is the table's D call, not checked against the DNA. TRBV12-1 corresponds to a pseudogene. The CDR3 loop spans 15 amino acids.

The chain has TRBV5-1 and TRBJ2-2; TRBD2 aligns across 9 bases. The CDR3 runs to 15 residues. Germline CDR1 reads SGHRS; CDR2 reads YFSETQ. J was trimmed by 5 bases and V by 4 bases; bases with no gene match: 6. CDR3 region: CASSGGGGATGELFF. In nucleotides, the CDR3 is TGCGCCAGCAGCGGAGGCGGGGGGGCGACCGGGGAGCTGTTTTTT.

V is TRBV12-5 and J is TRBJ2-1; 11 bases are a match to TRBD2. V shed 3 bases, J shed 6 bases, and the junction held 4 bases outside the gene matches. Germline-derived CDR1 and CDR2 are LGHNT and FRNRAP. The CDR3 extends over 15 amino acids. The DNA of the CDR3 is TGTGCTAGTGGTTTAGGGACTAGCGGCTCCAATGAGCAGTTCTTC. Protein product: CASGLGTSGSNEQFF.

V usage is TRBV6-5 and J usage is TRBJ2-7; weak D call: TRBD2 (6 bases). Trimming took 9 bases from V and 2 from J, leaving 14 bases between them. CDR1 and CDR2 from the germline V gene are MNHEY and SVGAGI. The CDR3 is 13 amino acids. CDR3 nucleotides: TGTGCCAGTGCCCATCCGGGGGCCTACGAGCAGTACTTC. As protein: CASAHPGAYEQYF.

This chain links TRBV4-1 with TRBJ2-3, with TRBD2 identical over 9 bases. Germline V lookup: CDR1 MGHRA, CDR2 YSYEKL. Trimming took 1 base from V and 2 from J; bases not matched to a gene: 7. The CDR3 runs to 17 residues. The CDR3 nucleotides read TGCGCCAGCAGCCAAGCCTTTCTAGCGGGATTCACAGATACGCAGTATTTT. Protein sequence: CASSQAFLAGFTDTQYF.

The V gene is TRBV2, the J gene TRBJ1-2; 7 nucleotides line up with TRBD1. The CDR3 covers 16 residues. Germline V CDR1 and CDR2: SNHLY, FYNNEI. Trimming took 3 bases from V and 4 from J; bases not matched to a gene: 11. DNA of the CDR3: TGTGCCAGCAGTGAGGACAGGCTTAAAGGTCCCTATGGCTACACCTTC. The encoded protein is CASSEDRLKGPYGYTF.

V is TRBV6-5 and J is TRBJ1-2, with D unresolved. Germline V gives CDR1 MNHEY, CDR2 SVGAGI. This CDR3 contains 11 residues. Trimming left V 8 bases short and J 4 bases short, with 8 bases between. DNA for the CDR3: TGTGCCAGCGGCAATATCTATGGCTACACCTTC. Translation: CASGNIYGYTF.

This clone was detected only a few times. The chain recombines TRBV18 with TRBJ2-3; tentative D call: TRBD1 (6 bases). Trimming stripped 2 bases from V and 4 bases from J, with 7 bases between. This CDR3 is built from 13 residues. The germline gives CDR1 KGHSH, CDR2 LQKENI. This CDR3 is CASSPGGPDTQYF. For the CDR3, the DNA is TGTGCCAGCTCACCAGGGGGCCCAGATACGCAGTATTTT.

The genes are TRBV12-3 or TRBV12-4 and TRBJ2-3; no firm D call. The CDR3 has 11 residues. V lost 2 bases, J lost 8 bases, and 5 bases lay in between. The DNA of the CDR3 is TGTGCCAGCAGTTTAAGAGGTACGCAGTATTTT. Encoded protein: CASSLRGTQYF.

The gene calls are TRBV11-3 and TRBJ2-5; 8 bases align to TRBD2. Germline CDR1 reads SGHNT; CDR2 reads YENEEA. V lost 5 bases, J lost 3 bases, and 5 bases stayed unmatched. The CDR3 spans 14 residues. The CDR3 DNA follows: TGTGCCAGCAGCCGGACTAGCCTTAAAGAGACCCAGTACTTC. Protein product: CASSRTSLKETQYF. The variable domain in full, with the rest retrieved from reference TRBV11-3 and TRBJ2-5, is EAGVVQSPRYKIIEKKQPVAFWCNPISGHNTLYWYLQNLGQGPELLIRYENEEAVDDSQLPKDRFSAERLKGVDSTLKIQPAELGDSAVYLCASSRTSLKETQYFGPGTRLLVL.

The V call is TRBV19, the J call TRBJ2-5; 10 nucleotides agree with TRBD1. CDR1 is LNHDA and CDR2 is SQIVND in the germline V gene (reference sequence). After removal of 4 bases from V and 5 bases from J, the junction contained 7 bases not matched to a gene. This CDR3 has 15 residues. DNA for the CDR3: TGTGCCAGTAGTAAAGGGACAGGGGTTGGGGAGACCCAGTACTTC. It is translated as CASSKGTGVGETQYF.

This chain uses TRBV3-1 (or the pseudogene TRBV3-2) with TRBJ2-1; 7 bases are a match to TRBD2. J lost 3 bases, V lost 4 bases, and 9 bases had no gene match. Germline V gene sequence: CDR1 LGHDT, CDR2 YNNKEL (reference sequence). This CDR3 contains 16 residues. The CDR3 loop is CASSPSGTTFYNEQFF. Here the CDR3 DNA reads TGTGCCAGCAGCCCGTCCGGGACTACCTTCTACAATGAGCAGTTCTTC.

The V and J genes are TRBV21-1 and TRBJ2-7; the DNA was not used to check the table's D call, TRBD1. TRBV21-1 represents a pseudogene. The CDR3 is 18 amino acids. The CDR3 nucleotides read TGTGCCAGCAGCCAACCCCGAACGGACAACCGTCTGGTCTACGAGCAGTACTTC. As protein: CASSQPRTDNRLVYEQYF.

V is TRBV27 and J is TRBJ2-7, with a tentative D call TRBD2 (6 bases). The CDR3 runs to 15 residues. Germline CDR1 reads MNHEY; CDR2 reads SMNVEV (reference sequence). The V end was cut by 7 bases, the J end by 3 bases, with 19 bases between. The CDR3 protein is CASTVVGGSGYEQYF. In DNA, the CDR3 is TGTGCCAGCACCGTAGTCGGGGGATCAGGCTACGAGCAGTACTTC.

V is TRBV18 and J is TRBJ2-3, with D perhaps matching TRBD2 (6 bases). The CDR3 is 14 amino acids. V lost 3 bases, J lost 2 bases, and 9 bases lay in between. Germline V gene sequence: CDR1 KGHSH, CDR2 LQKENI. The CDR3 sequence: CASSPGGITDTQYF. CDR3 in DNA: TGTGCCAGCTCACCTGGCGGGATCACAGATACGCAGTATTTT. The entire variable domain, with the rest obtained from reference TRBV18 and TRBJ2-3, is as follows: NAGVMQNPRHLVRRRGQEARLRCSPMKGHSHVYWYRQLPEEGLKFMVYLQKENIIDESGMPKERFSAEFPKEGPSILRIQQVVRGDSAAYFCASSPGGITDTQYFGPGTRLTVL.